The T cell receptor (beta chain) under discussion was sequenced for a study of graft-versus-host responses after intestinal transplantation. Study summary: Multivisceral, liver-intestinal, or isolated intestinal grafts were transplanted into recipients. Recipients across the board were started on anti-thymocyte globulin induction, then kept on tacrolimus and steroids for about 3 years.

General observations from the study: GvH clones were found in recipient marrow; some appeared first in ileum or blood. Early HvG declines after transplant were associated with peak circulating GvH clone levels.

This clone was found once. The antigen remains undetermined. Here immunoSEQ multiplex PCR was the method, and the copy in TCRdb shows in-frame clones only, minus some. The sample has about 85,000 clones; around 93% are singletons. CDR1 and CDR2 (germline): MNHEY, SVGAGI. V lost 6 bases and J lost 0; bases outside the gene matches: 3. CDR3 length equals 14 residues. The chain combines TRBV6-5 with TRBJ2-7; 9 bases map to TRBD1. This specimen was unstimulated CD8+ T cells sorted from spleen or lymph node cells, taken before transplant. The TCR originated in a human donor who was the organ donor for an intestinal transplant. The CDR3 region has the DNA TGTGCCAGCAGAGCGGGACAGGGCTCCTACGAGCAGTACTTC. Translated, it gives CASRAGQGSYEQYF.